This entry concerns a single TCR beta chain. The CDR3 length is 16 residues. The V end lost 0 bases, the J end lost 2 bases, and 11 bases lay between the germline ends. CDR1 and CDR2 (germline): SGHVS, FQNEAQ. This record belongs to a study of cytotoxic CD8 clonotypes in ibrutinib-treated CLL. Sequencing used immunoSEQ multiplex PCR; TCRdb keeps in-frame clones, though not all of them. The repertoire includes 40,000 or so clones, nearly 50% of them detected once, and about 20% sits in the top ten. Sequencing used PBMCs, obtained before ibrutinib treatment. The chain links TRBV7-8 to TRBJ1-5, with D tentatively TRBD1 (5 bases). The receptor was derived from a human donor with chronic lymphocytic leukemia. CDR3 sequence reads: CASSLAGEPRNQPQHF. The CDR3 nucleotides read TGTGCCAGCAGCTTAGCGGGGGAACCACGCAATCAGCCCCAGCATTTT.